The table lists the clone carrying this T cell receptor beta chain with a few counts. What it binds is not known. The sample originates from a study of tumor-infiltrating lymphocytes in localized non-small cell lung cancer. Study outcomes and limitations: IM1 and IM2 tumors showed no difference in T-cell fraction. Not all patients were TCR sequenced, owing to tissue quantity.

TCRdb's table, derived via immunoSEQ multiplex PCR, lists solely in-frame clones and lacks some. The sample has about 13,000 clones, around four fifths seen once. Material for sequencing was uninvolved lung tissue not adjacent to the tumor. This TCR came from a human donor with non-small cell lung cancer.

Here the CDR3 DNA reads TGTGCCAGCAGCTTAGCCCCGGGCGGGTTCCTAAGCTCCTACGAGCAGTACTTC. Its protein product is CASSLAPGGFLSSYEQYF. The chain links TRBV7-2 to TRBJ2-7, with D possibly TRBD2 on 5 matching bases. The V end lost 0 bases, the J end lost 0 bases, and 18 bases lay between the germline ends. The CDR3 spans 18 residues. Germline V gene sequence: CDR1 SGHTA, CDR2 FQGNSA.